The 5 T cell receptor beta chains presented below share a single source sample, sequenced in a study of cytomegalovirus exposure and HLA in healthy donors. The PCR had 60 Vbeta and 13 Jbeta primers. Only in-frame clones appear in the TCRdb table, and some are missing; sequencing was by immunoSEQ multiplex PCR. This repertoire shows over 20,000 clones, about four fifths found once; its top ten account for 4% to 5%. Sequenced sample: PBMCs. The receptors come from a male donor in good health and CMV-seronegative.

The V call is TRBV20-1, the J call TRBJ2-3; D remains unclear. The CDR3 loop spans 11 amino acids. Germline-derived CDR1 and CDR2 are DFQATT and SNEGSKA (reference sequence). Trimming removed 3 bases at V and 6 bases at J, with 7 bases between. This CDR3 reads CSARFADTQYF. The CDR3 DNA follows: TGCAGTGCTAGGTTCGCGGATACGCAGTATTTT.

The chain links TRBV7-9 to TRBJ1-4, with a possible D match to TRBD1 (5 bases). Germline-derived CDR1 and CDR2 are SEHNR and FQNEAQ (reference sequence). Trimming took 6 bases from V and 8 from J, leaving 16 bases between them. CDR3 length equals 14 residues. The CDR3 DNA sequence: TGTGCCAGCAGTCTACCAGGGAGGTCCGAAAAACTGTTTTTT. Encoded protein: CASSLPGRSEKLFF. Full variable domain (remainder filled in from reference TRBV7-9 and TRBJ1-4): DTGVSQNPRHKITKRGQNVTFRCDPISEHNRLYWYRQTLGQGPEFLTYFQNEAQLEKSRLLSDRFSAERPKGSFSTLEIQRTEQGDSAMYLCASSLPGRSEKLFFGSGTQLSVL.

There are a few counts of this clone. The chain has TRBV4-1 and TRBJ2-5, with D perhaps matching TRBD1 (5 bases). The end of the DNA fits TRBJ2-7 better, so the J call may be wrong. The length of the CDR3 is 16 residues. Germline CDR1 MGHRA, CDR2 YSYEKL. CDR3 loop: CASSQDRGQLSYEQYF. CDR3 in DNA: TGCGCCAGCAGCCAAGATCGCGGACAACTTTCCTACGAGCAGTACTTC.

Of note for this clone: The same CDR3 can be traced to other DNA sequences in this sample. The genes are TRBV21-1 and TRBJ2-6; the table gives TRBD1 as D, unverified against the DNA. TRBV21-1 is described as a pseudogene. This CDR3 contains 15 residues. This CDR3 is CASKGVDSGANVLTF. Here the CDR3 DNA reads TGTGCCAGCAAGGGGGTCGATAGTGGGGCCAACGTCCTGACTTTC.

The sample holds a few counts of this clone. This rearrangement joins TRBV6-1 to TRBJ2-7, with 7 bases matching TRBD1. Germline-derived CDR1 and CDR2 are MNHNS and SASEGT. CDR3 length: 14 amino acids. Trimming cost V 8 bases and J 1 base; bases outside gene matches: 8. The CDR3 sequence: CASRDREVSYEQYF. In nucleotides, the CDR3 is TGTGCCAGCCGCGACAGGGAAGTGTCCTACGAGCAGTACTTC.